These 28 T cell receptor beta chains share one sample of origin, sequenced in a study of stem cell transplantation in POMP-related autoinflammatory disease. Data came from immunoSEQ multiplex PCR; TCRdb stores just in-frame clones and leaves some out. The table shows some 31,000 clones, with about 91% occurring only once. Specimen: CD4+ T cells from PBMCs, collected before stem cell transplantation. These receptors were taken from a human donor with POMP-related autoinflammation and immune dysregulation (PRAID).

This chain uses TRBV4-1 with TRBJ2-2; D is uncertain. Trimming removed 0 bases at V and 3 bases at J, with 5 bases between. The CDR3 spans 14 residues. Germline CDR1 MGHRA, CDR2 YSYEKL. CDR3 loop: CASSQEGYTGELFF. CDR3 DNA: TGCGCCAGCAGCCAAGAAGGTTACACCGGGGAGCTGTTTTTT.

V and J are TRBV23-1 and TRBJ2-2, with TRBD2 matching 7 bases. Being an ORF, TRBV23-1 has a function that is uncertain. The V and J ends lost 3 bases and 0 bases, in that order; junction bases with no gene match: 4. The CDR3 is 16 amino acids. CDR3 sequence: CASSHIRGANTGELFF. The CDR3 DNA follows: TGCGCCAGCAGTCACATACGGGGGGCGAACACCGGGGAGCTGTTTTTT.

This clone was seen only once. This rearrangement joins TRBV6-5 to TRBJ1-2; D gene unclear. Trimming stripped 6 bases from V and 2 bases from J, with 13 bases between. Germline CDR1 is MNHEY and CDR2 is SVGAGI. The CDR3 covers 14 residues. The CDR3 bases are TGTGCCAGCAGCAACCCGGGAGTCAACTATGGCTACACCTTC. This gives the protein CASSNPGVNYGYTF.

The chain employs TRBV18 and TRBJ1-6, with D perhaps matching TRBD1 (5 bases). V was clipped by 6 bases and J by 7 bases, with 10 bases between them. CDR3 size: 13 residues. Germline values: CDR1 KGHSH, CDR2 LQKENI. CDR3 in DNA: TGTGCCAGCTCCCCGGGACGGAATTCACCCCTCCACTTT. Amino acids: CASSPGRNSPLHF.

The chain joins TRBV29-1 to TRBJ1-1, with unresolved D. The length of the CDR3 is 13 residues. Trimming stripped 5 bases from V and 3 bases from J, with 13 bases between. The germline V gene encodes CDR1 SQVTM and CDR2 ANQGSEA. DNA of the CDR3: TGCAGCGTTTCTCGTGGGGTGCACACTGAAGCTTTCTTT. Protein product: CSVSRGVHTEAFF.

In its sample, this clone was seen a few times. The J gene is TRBJ1-5, the V gene TRBV19; 7 nucleotides line up with TRBD1. The CDR3 has 16 amino acids. Germline assignment: CDR1 LNHDA and CDR2 SQIVND (reference sequence). V was pared by 2 bases and J by 6 bases, with 10 bases of the junction left unmatched. For the CDR3, the DNA is TGTGCCAGTAGTATACTCTGGGGGACAGCAAGTCAGCCCCAGCATTTT. It codes for CASSILWGTASQPQHF.

This sequence joins TRBV25-1 and TRBJ2-3; 7 nucleotides agree with TRBD2. Germline CDR1 MGHDK, CDR2 SYGVNS. CDR3 length equals 15 residues. With V trimmed by 3 bases and J by 5 bases, 8 bases remained unmatched. CDR3 DNA: TGTGCCAGCAGTGATAGTAGCGGGTTTGGAGATACGCAGTATTTT. Residues: CASSDSSGFGDTQYF.

The CDR3 loop reads CASSIATGEATEQFF. The CDR3 DNA is TGCGCCAGCAGCATCGCCACGGGAGAGGCCACTGAGCAGTTCTTC. The gene calls are TRBV5-1 and TRBJ2-1, with a weak D call TRBD2 (6 bases). The CDR3 contains 15 residues. From germline, CDR1 is SGHRS and CDR2 YFSETQ. V was cut by 4 bases and J by 9 bases, with 20 bases left in between.

The genes are TRBV5-6 and TRBJ2-5; 7 nucleotides line up with TRBD2. The CDR3 spans 14 residues. Germline CDR1 reads SGHDT; CDR2 reads YYEEEE. V lost 4 bases, J lost 2 bases, and 5 bases stayed unmatched. The DNA for the CDR3 is TGTGCCAGCAGCGCACAGCGGGGTCAAGAGACCCAGTACTTC. This sequence encodes CASSAQRGQETQYF.

This chain uses TRBV5-6 with TRBJ2-5; D possibly corresponds to TRBD2 (5 bases). CDR3 size: 13 residues. V lost 3 bases, J lost 11 bases, and 17 bases lay in between. CDR1 SGHDT and CDR2 YYEEEE come from the germline V gene. The DNA of the CDR3 is TGTGCCAGCAGCTCCTTGTCCGTATGGGAGCAGTACTTC. As protein: CASSSLSVWEQYF.

This clone has a handful of counts. The chain has TRBV2 and TRBJ2-1; 8 bases line up with TRBD2. CDR1 and CDR2 from the germline V gene are SNHLY and FYNNEI. This CDR3 spans 14 amino acids. Losses at the gene ends were 4 bases for V and 5 bases for J; bases not matched to a gene: 4. The CDR3 nucleotides are TGTGCCAGCAGTGGCGGGAGGCCTCACAATGAGCAGTTCTTC. Its translation is CASSGGRPHNEQFF.

The V call is TRBV5-5, the J call TRBJ1-4; D gene uncertain. Germline loops: CDR1 SGHKS, CDR2 YYEKEE (reference sequence). This CDR3 comprises 13 residues. V gave up 1 base and J gave up 7 bases, with 8 bases separating them. The CDR3 is CASSLSQVEKLFF. CDR3 nucleotides: TGTGCCAGCAGCTTGTCCCAGGTTGAAAAACTGTTTTTT. Based on the CDR3 plus reference TRBV5-5 and TRBJ1-4, the full variable domain is DAGVTQSPTHLIKTRGQQVTLRCSPISGHKSVSWYQQVLGQGPQFIFQYYEKEERGRGNFPDRFSARQFPNYSSELNVNALLLGDSALYLCASSLSQVEKLFFGSGTQLSVL.

The chain employs TRBV28 and TRBJ1-2; 7 bases match TRBD1. Germline CDR1 reads MDHEN; CDR2 reads SYDVKM. The V segment lost 2 bases and the J segment 4 bases; nucleotides outside the gene matches: 4. The CDR3 length is 14 residues. In nucleotides, the CDR3 is TGTGCCAGCAGTTTAACGGGACAGTCCTATGGCTACACCTTC. This gives the protein CASSLTGQSYGYTF.

This chain uses TRBV30 with TRBJ1-5; 10 bases match TRBD1. The CDR3 is 15 residues long. The germline V gene has CDR1 GTSNPN and CDR2 SVGIG (reference sequence). J gave up 6 bases and V 1 base, and 6 bases lay outside the gene matches. CDR3 DNA: TGTGCCTGGAGTGGGGGGACAGGGGCCCGTCAGCCCCAGCATTTT. This sequence encodes CAWSGGTGARQPQHF.

The chain joins TRBV10-1 to TRBJ2-3; 7 bases fit TRBD1. This CDR3 has 15 amino acids. With 3 bases clipped from V and 2 bases from J, the junction kept 5 bases outside the gene matches. Germline V lookup: CDR1 WNHNN, CDR2 SYGVQD (reference sequence). CDR3 nucleotide sequence: TGCGCCAGCAGTGATTGGGACAGTACCACAGATACGCAGTATTTT. Protein product: CASSDWDSTTDTQYF.

This chain joins TRBV13 and TRBJ1-2, with D hard to call. Germline assignment: CDR1 PRHDT and CDR2 FYEKMQ (reference sequence). The CDR3 sequence is 13 residues long. The ends were cut back, 1 base at V and 4 bases at J, with 7 bases in the middle. The CDR3 spells CASSLAPTYGYTF. The CDR3 region has the DNA TGTGCCAGCAGCTTAGCACCGACCTATGGCTACACCTTC.

The CDR3 loop reads CASSYRGAPLTDTQYF. The DNA for the CDR3 is TGTGCCAGCAGCTACCGCGGGGCCCCCCTCACAGATACGCAGTATTTT. The V call is TRBV7-9, the J call TRBJ2-3; TRBD2 is a possible D gene (6 bases). V lost 4 bases to trimming and J lost 2 bases, with 16 bases between them. CDR1 SEHNR and CDR2 FQNEAQ come from the germline V gene (reference sequence). The CDR3 runs 16 residues.

This chain joins TRBV19 and TRBJ2-5, with D unclear. The ends were cut back, 1 base at V and 4 bases at J, with 13 bases in the middle. The CDR3 is 15 residues long. Germline CDR1 is LNHDA and CDR2 is SQIVND (reference sequence). The CDR3 nucleotides read TGTGCCAGTAGTATAGCCCCCGACTCGATAGAGACCCAGTACTTC. It is translated as CASSIAPDSIETQYF. The whole variable domain, filled in from reference TRBV19 and TRBJ2-5, reads DGGITQSPKYLFRKEGQNVTLSCEQNLNHDAMYWYRQDPGQGLRLIYYSQIVNDFQKGDIAEGYSVSREKKESFPLTVTSAQKNPTAFYLCASSIAPDSIETQYFGPGTRLLVL.

This chain connects TRBV7-3 to TRBJ2-3; weak D call: TRBD2 (7 bases). Germline CDR1 and CDR2: SGHTA and FQGTGA. Between the trimmed V and J ends, which lost 3 bases and 3 bases, there was a span of 16 bases. The CDR3 has 16 amino acids. The CDR3 loop reads CASSLQGGARTDTQYF. The CDR3, as DNA: TGTGCCAGCAGCTTGCAAGGGGGGGCCAGAACAGATACGCAGTATTTT. Full variable domain (missing parts from reference TRBV7-3 and TRBJ2-3): GAGVSQTPSNKVTEKGKYVELRCDPISGHTALYWYRQSLGQGPEFLIYFQGTGAADDSGLPNDRFFAVRPEGSVSTLKIQRTERGDSAVYLCASSLQGGARTDTQYFGPGTRLTVL.

This chain connects TRBV6-6 to TRBJ2-3; 8 bases align to TRBD2. V was clipped by 5 bases and J by 5 bases; unmatched bases: 6. The CDR3 is 14 residues long. Germline CDR1 and CDR2: MNHNY and SVGAGI (reference sequence). Written as DNA, the CDR3 is TGTGCCAGCAGTAGGGCGGGGGGAGAAGATACGCAGTATTTT. It translates to CASSRAGGEDTQYF.

This chain uses TRBV7-2 with TRBJ1-6, with D perhaps matching TRBD1 (5 bases). The CDR3 spans 16 residues. CDR1 SGHTA and CDR2 FQGNSA come from the germline V gene. V lost 1 base and J lost 7, with 14 bases in between. This CDR3 is CASSLDTAGLNSPLHF. The CDR3 DNA reads TGTGCCAGCAGCTTAGATACGGCAGGGCTCAATTCACCCCTCCACTTT.

This clone was counted only a few times. The chain employs TRBV5-1 and TRBJ1-3, with a tentative D call TRBD1 (6 bases). The germline gives CDR1 SGHRS, CDR2 YFSETQ. V shed 0 bases and J shed 2 bases, with 9 bases lying between them. This CDR3 spans 15 amino acids. The CDR3 sequence is CASSLGGGTGNTIYF. The CDR3 DNA sequence: TGCGCCAGCAGCTTGGGTGGGGGCACTGGAAACACCATATATTTT.

DNA for the CDR3: TGTGCCAGTACCCGCTTAGGGCAGTCCTCTGGAAACACCATATATTTT. The encoded protein is CASTRLGQSSGNTIYF. V and J are TRBV19 and TRBJ1-3; D is unclear. V lost 7 bases, J lost 0 bases, and 16 bases lay in between. The CDR3 spans 16 residues. From germline, CDR1 is LNHDA and CDR2 SQIVND (reference sequence).

The chain links TRBV2 to TRBJ1-5, with 8 bases aligning to TRBD1. CDR3 length: 16 residues. With 4 bases clipped from V and 1 base from J, the junction kept 6 bases outside the gene matches. Per germline, CDR1 SNHLY and CDR2 FYNNEI. CDR3: CASSALSGGSNQPQHF. The CDR3 DNA is TGTGCCAGCAGTGCCCTCTCAGGGGGCAGCAATCAGCCCCAGCATTTT. Looking up the rest from reference TRBV2 and TRBJ1-5 gives the full variable domain: EPEVTQTPSHQVTQMGQEVILRCVPISNHLYFYWYRQILGQKVEFLVSFYNNEISEKSEIFDDQFSVERPDGSNFTLKIRSTKLEDSAMYFCASSALSGGSNQPQHFGDGTRLSIL.

The chain links TRBV2 to TRBJ2-7; TRBD2 matches at 10 bases. In germline, CDR1 is SNHLY, CDR2 FYNNEI. Trimming cost V 7 bases and J 3 bases; bases outside gene matches: 9. The CDR3 totals 15 residues. This CDR3 is CASTSGLAVIYEQYF. The CDR3, as DNA: TGTGCCAGCACCTCCGGACTAGCGGTAATCTACGAGCAGTACTTC.

The genes are TRBV19 and TRBJ1-2; 9 bases are a match to TRBD1. Germline CDR1 and CDR2: LNHDA and SQIVND (reference sequence). Trimming removed 6 bases from V and 4 bases from J; junction bases left unmatched: 12. The CDR3 sequence is 16 residues long. CDR3 sequence (DNA): TGTGCCAGTAGCGGGACAGGGAGTAGGTTGGGCTATGGCTACACCTTC. Its translation is CASSGTGSRLGYGYTF.

The chain employs TRBV11-2 and TRBJ2-3, with TRBD2 identical over 7 bases. This CDR3 spans 15 amino acids. CDR1 and CDR2 from the germline V gene are SGHAT and FQNNGV. V lost 1 base, J lost 3 bases, and 4 bases stayed unmatched. The CDR3 nucleotides are TGTGCCAGCAGCTTAGCACGGGGGGTGACAGATACGCAGTATTTT. Translating gives CASSLARGVTDTQYF.

The gene calls are TRBV2 and TRBJ2-3; no clear D. CDR1 is SNHLY, CDR2 FYNNEI, per germline. The CDR3 is made up of 12 amino acids. Trimming removed 7 bases at V and 2 bases at J, with 7 bases between. The CDR3 coding sequence is TGTGCCAGCACCCCGATCACAGATACGCAGTATTTT. Encoded protein: CASTPITDTQYF.